This is a list of T cell receptor beta chains from one sample in a study of cytomegalovirus exposure and HLA in healthy donors. Clones were sequenced by immunoSEQ multiplex PCR, and TCRdb holds only the in-frame ones, with some missing. The table includes about 120,000 clones, around nine tenths detected once. The sample comprised PBMCs. All receptors derive from a woman under 30 in good health and CMV-seronegative. CDR3s include the opening cysteine and the closing phenylalanine or tryptophan. Fields, in order: V gene, D gene, clone size, J gene, CDR3 DNA, CDR3 protein. A D gene is named only where the DNA matches it firmly. Some rows mark clone size as missing; the rest say once, few, many or name a class of expanded clone.

TRBV4-1	TRBD1	.	TRBJ1-3	TGCGCCAGCAGCCCCACCATATGGAAGAGACAGGGAAGGGAGGGAAACACCATATATTTT	CASSPTIWKRQGREGNTIYF
TRBV29-1	TRBD2	.	TRBJ2-7	TGCAGCGTTGCCGGGACTAGCGGGAGGGCCGGCTCCTACGAGCAGTACTTC	CSVAGTSGRAGSYEQYF
TRBV29-1	.	.	TRBJ2-7	TGCAGCGTTGAACAGGGTCTCAACGAGCAGTACTTC	CSVEQGLNEQYF
TRBV10-3	TRBD2	.	TRBJ2-1	TGTGCCATCAGCGAAGGACTAGCGTGGGATGAGCAGTTCTTC	CAISEGLAWDEQFF
TRBV4-1	TRBD2	.	TRBJ2-2	TGCGCCAGCAGCCAGTGGGAGGGAGGTACCGGGGAGCTGTTTTTT	CASSQWEGGTGELFF
TRBV11-2	.	.	TRBJ2-3	TGTGCCAGCAGCCAGAACAACCTTCCAGATACGCAGTATTTT	CASSQNNLPDTQYF
TRBV21-1	.	.	TRBJ2-7	TGTGCCAGCAGCAACACCACTGACACAGCCTACGAGCAGTACTTC	CASSNTTDTAYEQYF
TRBV5-8	.	.	TRBJ1-1	TGTGCCAGCAGCTTGGCGCGGCCGGGAAACACTGAAGCTTTCTTT	CASSLARPGNTEAFF
TRBV5-5	.	once	TRBJ2-3	TGTGCCAGCAGCTTAGGGCTTGACTACCGCGGCGCCACAGATACGCAGTATTTT	CASSLGLDYRGATDTQYF
TRBV10-1	.	.	TRBJ2-4	TGCGCCAGGGGGTGGGAGTCCAAAAACATTCAGTACTTC	CARGWESKNIQYF
TRBV6-4	.	.	TRBJ2-7	TGTGCCAGCAGTGAGCCCTCAGCTAACAGGGACCGCCCCTACGAGCAGTACTTC	CASSEPSANRDRPYEQYF
TRBV7-2	.	few	TRBJ1-5	TGTGCCAGCAGCTTAATGGGGGCCGTTGGCAATCAGCCCCAGCATTTT	CASSLMGAVGNQPQHF
TRBV18	.	.	TRBJ2-1	TGTGCCAGCTCACCGGGAGCCTACAATGAGCAGTTCTTC	CASSPGAYNEQFF
TRBV2	.	.	TRBJ1-1	TGTGCCAGGGGGAGAGGCAGGAACACTGAAGCTTTCTTT	CARGRGRNTEAFF
TRBV19	TRBD2	.	TRBJ2-7	TGTGCCAGTAGTTTAAGCGGGAGTCTCCACGAGCAGTACTTC	CASSLSGSLHEQYF
TRBV28	TRBD2	few	TRBJ2-7	TGTGCCAGCAGTCCGACTAGCGGGAGGGCTTACGAGCAGTACTTC	CASSPTSGRAYEQYF
TRBV4-1	.	.	TRBJ2-7	TGCGCCAGCAGCCAAGACCGGGGTATCGGCTACGAGCAGTACTTC	CASSQDRGIGYEQYF
TRBV6-5	.	.	TRBJ1-4	TGTGCCAGCAGGGAGAAGACAGTGGAAAAACTGTTTTTT	CASREKTVEKLFF
TRBV6-5	TRBD1	.	TRBJ1-2	TGTGCCAGACAGACGCCGACAGGGTTTGGCTACACCTTC	CARQTPTGFGYTF
TRBV2	.	.	TRBJ2-3	TGTGCCAGCAGTGGTGCGGAAGATACAGATACGCAGTATTTT	CASSGAEDTDTQYF
TRBV7-6	.	.	TRBJ2-7	TGTGCCAGCAGCTTAGAGGGAACACAGGACCCGGACTACGAGCAGTACTTC	CASSLEGTQDPDYEQYF
TRBV27	.	.	TRBJ1-4	TGTGCCAGCAGCAGGTCCAGGAATGAAAAACTGTTTTTT	CASSRSRNEKLFF
TRBV11-3	.	.	TRBJ2-2	TGTGCCAGCAGCTCCCGTCCAGACACCGGGGAGCTGTTTTTT	CASSSRPDTGELFF
TRBV11-2	TRBD1	.	TRBJ2-1	TGTGCCAGCAGCCTTGGACAGGGGGCGGACGAGCAGTTCTTC	CASSLGQGADEQFF
TRBV5-5	.	.	TRBJ2-1	TGTGCCAGCAGCCTGCGGTTTGTCTCACCCTACAATGAGCAGTTCTTC	CASSLRFVSPYNEQFF
TRBV6-4	.	.	TRBJ2-7	TGTGCCAGCAAACGTCAGTTGAGGCCCGTGAACTCCTACGAGCAGTACTTC	CASKRQLRPVNSYEQYF
TRBV29-1	TRBD2	.	TRBJ2-1	TGCAGCGTTGAGGGCGGGAGGGCCCCAGGTGAGCAGTTCTTC	CSVEGGRAPGEQFF
TRBV7-3	.	.	TRBJ2-6	TGTGCCAGCAGCCCTCAGACAGGCCGGACTGGGGCCAACGTCCTGACTTTC	CASSPQTGRTGANVLTF
TRBV28	TRBD1	.	TRBJ2-7	TGTGCCAGCAGTTTCGCAGGGGGCTCGTCCCACGAGCAGTACTTC	CASSFAGGSSHEQYF
TRBV18	TRBD1	.	TRBJ2-1	TGTGCCAGCTCACCGAACAGGGGAGCCTCGAATGAGCAGTTCTTC	CASSPNRGASNEQFF
TRBV4-1	.	.	TRBJ1-3	TGCGCCAGCAGCCCCGTGACATTGTCTGGAAACACCATATATTTT	CASSPVTLSGNTIYF
TRBV10-3	TRBD1	.	TRBJ2-7	TGTAGAACGATGGGGCAGGGGGCCTACGAGCAGTACTTC	CRTMGQGAYEQYF
TRBV12-1	.	.	TRBJ1-1	TGTGCCAGCAGCTTTGCGGACACCATGAACACTGAAGCTTTCTTT	CASSFADTMNTEAFF
TRBV6-1	.	once	TRBJ2-7	TGTGCCAGCAGTACCGACAGCCTCTCCACCGAGCAGTACTTC	CASSTDSLSTEQYF
TRBV7-9	.	.	TRBJ2-7	TGTGCCAGCAGCGCAGGGGCCGCAGTGGCTTACGAGCAGTACTTC	CASSAGAAVAYEQYF
TRBV13	TRBD1	.	TRBJ1-1	TGTGCCAGCAGCACGGAGACAGGGGGAGACACTGAAGCTTTCTTT	CASSTETGGDTEAFF
TRBV5-6	.	.	TRBJ1-2	TGTGCCAGCAGCTTCGGTCGGGGGAACTATGGCTACACCTTC	CASSFGRGNYGYTF
TRBV6-1	.	few	TRBJ2-7	TGTGCCAGCAGGGAGGGGGGGGGCTACGAGCAGTACTTC	CASREGGGYEQYF
TRBV4-1	TRBD1	.	TRBJ2-7	TGCGCCAGCAGCCTGGATGACAGGGAAACGAACTACGAGCAGTACTTC	CASSLDDRETNYEQYF
TRBV11-2	.	few	TRBJ2-7	TGTGCCAGCAGCCCCTCCGGGACAAGCTACGAGCAGTACTTC	CASSPSGTSYEQYF
TRBV14	.	few	TRBJ2-5	TGTGCCAGCAGCCTACAAGAGACCCAGTACTTC	CASSLQETQYF
TRBV7-9	TRBD2	.	TRBJ2-2	TGTGCCAGCAGCTTAACTCTCCTAGCGGGAGGGCCGGGGCACGGGGAGCTGTTTTTT	CASSLTLLAGGPGHGELFF
TRBV4-1	.	few	TRBJ2-7	TGCGCCAGCAGCCAGGCCAGGGTGGCGAACCACGAGCAGTACTTC	CASSQARVANHEQYF
TRBV13	.	.	TRBJ2-6	TGTGCCAGCAGCGCTACCGCAGGGGTCCCTCCTCTCGGGGCCAACGTCCTGACTTTC	CASSATAGVPPLGANVLTF
TRBV11-3	TRBD1	.	TRBJ1-1	TGTGCCAGCAGCCGTCGACAGGGGAGTTCTGAAGCTTTCTTT	CASSRRQGSSEAFF
TRBV27	TRBD1	.	TRBJ2-7	TGTGCCAGCAGTCGCGGGACAGGGGACCCCTACGAGCAGTACTTC	CASSRGTGDPYEQYF
TRBV6-1	TRBD2	.	TRBJ2-7	TGTGCCGTACCAGCGGGAGACTCTAGTTACGAGCAGTACTTC	CAVPAGDSSYEQYF
TRBV7-2	.	.	TRBJ2-7	TGTGCCAGCAGCTTCTTGTCAGGTAGCGGCTACGAGCAGTACTTC	CASSFLSGSGYEQYF
TRBV2	TRBD1	.	TRBJ2-3	TGTGCCAGCAGCTCGGACAGGGGAAATACGCAGTATTTT	CASSSDRGNTQYF
TRBV27	.	.	TRBJ2-7	TGTGCCAGCAGTTTGTCTGTAAAATACGAGCAGTACTTC	CASSLSVKYEQYF
TRBV30	TRBD2	.	TRBJ2-1	TGTGCCTGGGGACGGACTAGCGGGAGAGACAATGAGCAGTTCTTC	CAWGRTSGRDNEQFF
TRBV5-1	TRBD1	.	TRBJ2-1	TGCGCCAGCAGCTTGGAGGGACAGGGAGCCACTAATGAGCAGTTCTTC	CASSLEGQGATNEQFF